This TCR beta chain was identified during a study of blood T cell repertoires in COVID-19. In the study overall: Specimens from acute and convalescent COVID-19 originated in the United States, Italy and Spain.

The germline V gene has CDR1 SNHLY and CDR2 FYNNEI. The V end was cut by 0 bases, the J end by 8 bases, with 22 bases between. The CDR3 runs 17 residues. As handled by the study authors: Counts of nucleated cells, estimated from reference gene primer amplification, were obtained. Repertoires were generated with immunoSEQ multiplex PCR, while TCRdb's copy carries only in-frame clones and drops some. That table furnishes V, J and clone size, whereas the DNA furnished D and trimming. The table includes approximately 54,000 clones, roughly four fifths detected once. This sequence was found in a woman aged 55-69 years with acute or convalescent COVID-19. The sequenced sample was peripheral blood. The V gene is TRBV2, the J gene TRBJ1-2; tentatively, D is TRBD1 (6 bases). The CDR3 reads CASSEARGGQSSAGYTF. The DNA of the CDR3 is TGTGCCAGCAGTGAAGCGCGAGGCGGACAGTCCAGCGCCGGCTACACCTTC.